Below, 28 T cell receptor beta chains from the same sample are listed, as sequenced in a study of beta chain features in type 1 diabetes. Antigens for these TCRs are unknown. The investigators reverse transcribed all of the isolated RNA, so they sequenced expressed TCRB transcripts. The repertoire was sequenced with immunoSEQ multiplex PCR; TCRdb's copy has only in-frame clones and lacks some. The sample includes fewer than 300,000 clones, around 21% of them seen just once. Study outcomes and limitations: Significant though moderate, a shortening of TCRB CDR3s appeared in all four CD4+ subsets of Type 1 diabetes patients.

Sequencing used naive CD4+ T cells from blood. These receptors originate from a woman aged 35 to 49 with type 1 diabetes.

This clone has only a few counts. The chain is built from TRBV5-4 and TRBJ2-2, with TRBD1 identical over 9 bases. Germline V gene lookup returns CDR1 SGHNT and CDR2 YYREEE (reference sequence). There are 15 residues in the CDR3. V shed 3 bases, J shed 3 bases, and the junction held 3 bases outside the gene matches. As DNA, the CDR3 is TGTGCCAGCAGCTCGGGACAGGGAGACACCGGGGAGCTGTTTTTT. Translating gives CASSSGQGDTGELFF.

This clone was seen only a few times. V is TRBV25-1 and J is TRBJ1-4, with TRBD1 as a possible D gene (5 bases). With 7 bases removed from V and 8 bases from J, the gap between germline ends came to 17 bases. Germline V gene data show CDR1 as MGHDK and CDR2 as SYGVNS. This CDR3 region has 14 residues. The CDR3 protein is CASTPMGGREKLFF. For the CDR3, the DNA is TGTGCCAGCACCCCAATGGGGGGTAGGGAAAAACTGTTTTTT. The full variable domain, in which reference TRBV25-1 and TRBJ1-4 provide the parts outside the CDR3, is EADIYQTPRYLVIGTGKKITLECSQTMGHDKMYWYQQDPGMELHLIHYSYGVNSTEKGDLSSESTVSRIRTEHFPLTLESARPSHTSQYLCASTPMGGREKLFFGSGTQLSVL.

The chain joins TRBV6-1 to TRBJ1-5; TRBD1 aligns across 8 bases. The ends lost 5 bases at V and 3 bases at J; junction bases unmatched: 3. The V gene's germline CDR1 is MNHNS and CDR2 SASEGT. This CDR3 comprises 14 residues. The CDR3 sequence is CASSTGGINQPQHF. The CDR3 DNA reads TGTGCCAGCAGTACAGGGGGGATCAATCAGCCCCAGCATTTT.

This clone was seen more than once but under ten times. The chain joins TRBV19 to TRBJ1-2; unclear D gene. The CDR3 has 11 amino acids. Germline-derived CDR1 and CDR2 are LNHDA and SQIVND (reference sequence). With 10 bases removed from V and 5 bases from J, the gap between germline ends came to 11 bases. The CDR3 nucleotides read TGTGCCACCTCTACCCCTTATGGCTACACCTTC. Encoded protein: CATSTPYGYTF.

The chain recombines TRBV2 with TRBJ1-5; the D gene is possibly TRBD1 (6 bases). CDR3 length: 12 residues. CDR1 and CDR2 (germline): SNHLY, FYNNEI. V was clipped by 7 bases and J by 10 bases, with 14 bases between them. The CDR3 region has the DNA TGTGCCAGCACCGGGGGGGCAGTCCCCCAGCATTTT. Its translation: CASTGGAVPQHF.

This chain joins TRBV10-3 and TRBJ2-3; no clear D. Trimming stripped 3 bases from V and 2 bases from J, with 9 bases between. From germline, CDR1 is ENHRY and CDR2 SYGVKD. The CDR3 extends over 14 amino acids. This CDR3 is CAISDLADTDTQYF. CDR3 sequence (DNA): TGTGCCATCAGTGATCTCGCGGACACAGATACGCAGTATTTT.

There are a few counts of this clone. This rearrangement joins TRBV4-1 to TRBJ2-1; the match to TRBD2 covers 7 bases. J lost 1 base, V lost 0 bases, and 3 bases had no gene match. Germline values: CDR1 MGHRA, CDR2 YSYEKL. The CDR3 is 16 residues long. CDR3 sequence reads: CASSQDAGRSYNEQFF. Written as DNA, the CDR3 is TGCGCCAGCAGCCAAGATGCCGGGAGGTCCTACAATGAGCAGTTCTTC.

The chain has TRBV28 and TRBJ2-7; 12 bases are a match to TRBD2. CDR1 is MDHEN, CDR2 SYDVKM, per germline. V trimming: 5 bases; J trimming: 4 bases; junction bases outside the gene matches: 3. The CDR3 has 14 amino acids. CDR3 coding DNA: TGTGCCAGCAGTCCGACTAGCGGGAGTTACGAGCAGTACTTC. Amino acid sequence: CASSPTSGSYEQYF. The variable domain in full, completed from reference TRBV28 and TRBJ2-7, reads DVKVTQSSRYLVKRTGEKVFLECVQDMDHENMFWYRQDPGLGLRLIYFSYDVKMKEKGDIPEGYSVSREKKERFSLILESASTNQTSMYLCASSPTSGSYEQYFGPGTRLTVT.

The chain couples TRBV6-4 to TRBJ2-3; D is possibly TRBD2 (5 bases). CDR1 MRHNA and CDR2 SNTAGT come from the germline V gene. This CDR3 has 15 amino acids. V was pared by 7 bases and J by 4 bases, with 18 bases between. The CDR3 here is CASTPTGRSSDTQYF. The CDR3 nucleotides are TGTGCCAGCACCCCAACGGGGAGATCGTCAGATACGCAGTATTTT.

This clone was detected only a few times. The chain carries TRBV7-2 and TRBJ1-3; TRBD1 matches 9 bases. Germline CDR1 is SGHTA and CDR2 is FQGNSA. Losses at the gene ends were 5 bases for V and 4 bases for J; bases not matched to a gene: 6. The CDR3 is made up of 15 amino acids. CDR3 DNA: TGTGCCAGCAGCGCCTGGGGGACAGGGGGAAACACCATATATTTT. Translation: CASSAWGTGGNTIYF.

The chain has TRBV4-3 and TRBJ1-2; D perhaps matches TRBD1 (6 bases). Germline-derived CDR1 and CDR2 are LGHNA and YSLEER. The CDR3 consists of 15 residues. V was cut by 0 bases and J by 8 bases, with 16 bases left in between. This CDR3 reads CASSQESPQGKGYTF. In DNA form, the CDR3 reads TGCGCCAGCAGCCAAGAAAGCCCACAGGGCAAAGGCTACACCTTC.

The chain has TRBV28 and TRBJ1-2; D is perhaps TRBD1 (5 bases). The CDR3 has 12 amino acids. V was clipped by 6 bases and J by 4 bases, with 9 bases between them. Per germline, CDR1 MDHEN and CDR2 SYDVKM. The CDR3 sequence is CASSDRAYGYTF. In nucleotides, the CDR3 is TGTGCCAGCAGCGACAGAGCCTATGGCTACACCTTC.

The chain is built from TRBV5-1 and TRBJ2-1, with D hard to call. Germline lookup yields CDR1 SGHRS and CDR2 YFSETQ. The CDR3 has 11 amino acids. Trimming shortened V by 4 bases and J by 9 bases, and 8 bases separated the two germline ends. For the CDR3, the DNA is TGCGCCAGCAGCGAGGAAACTGAGCAGTTCTTC. Its protein is CASSEETEQFF.

The J gene is TRBJ1-2, the V gene TRBV9; D may be TRBD1 (5 bases). This CDR3 comprises 13 residues. Germline lookup yields CDR1 SGDLS and CDR2 YYNGEE. Trimming shortened V by 4 bases and J by 7 bases, and 14 bases separated the two germline ends. The CDR3 region is CASSLDMRGGYTF. The CDR3 nucleotides are TGTGCCAGCAGCTTGGACATGCGCGGTGGCTACACCTTC.

The chain is built from TRBV5-1 and TRBJ2-5; 10 bases are shared with TRBD2. The length of the CDR3 is 18 residues. Looked up from germline, CDR1 is SGHRS and CDR2 is YFSETQ. After removal of 4 bases from V and 0 bases from J, the junction contained 12 bases not matched to a gene. As DNA, the CDR3 is TGCGCCAGCAGCCACCCAGCACTAGCGGGGTGGGACCAAGAGACCCAGTACTTC. Residues: CASSHPALAGWDQETQYF.

The chain is built from TRBV25-1 and TRBJ2-1; possible D gene TRBD1, 6 bases. This CDR3 comprises 15 residues. V shed 4 bases and J shed 7 bases, with 17 bases lying between them. CDR1 is MGHDK, CDR2 SYGVNS, per germline. DNA of the CDR3: TGTGCCAGCAGTGGTCTCGCTAGGGGGAGTAATGAGCAGTTCTTC. It yields the protein CASSGLARGSNEQFF.

This sequence joins TRBV30 and TRBJ1-2, with D uncertain. V was trimmed by 3 bases and J by 7 bases, leaving 9 bases between them. The CDR3 extends over 11 amino acids. CDR1 GTSNPN and CDR2 SVGIG come from the germline V gene (reference sequence). The chain's CDR3 is CAWRFGSGYTF. CDR3 DNA: TGTGCCTGGAGATTTGGGAGTGGCTACACCTTC.

This clone came up a few times. The V gene is TRBV30, the J gene TRBJ2-1, with 11 bases identical to TRBD2. The germline V gene encodes CDR1 GTSNPN and CDR2 SVGIG (reference sequence). After removal of 5 bases from V and 7 bases from J, the junction contained 13 bases not matched to a gene. The CDR3 covers 16 residues. The CDR3 loop reads CAWGDAGTSGFNEQFF. CDR3 DNA: TGTGCCTGGGGAGACGCCGGGACTAGCGGTTTTAATGAGCAGTTCTTC.

This clone has more than one count but fewer than ten. J is TRBJ1-2 and V is TRBV25-1; no firm D call. The germline gives CDR1 MGHDK, CDR2 SYGVNS. CDR3 length: 12 residues. V dropped 4 bases and J dropped 8 bases, with 11 bases sitting between them. The CDR3 DNA follows: TGTGCCAGCAGTGGCAAGGCGGGCGGCTACACCTTC. It translates to CASSGKAGGYTF.

V and J are TRBV5-4 and TRBJ2-3; no clear D. The V and J ends lost 4 bases and 0 bases respectively, with 3 bases between them. This CDR3 region has 12 residues. Germline V lookup: CDR1 SGHNT, CDR2 YYREEE (reference sequence). The CDR3, as DNA: TGTGCCAGCAGCGAGAGCACAGATACGCAGTATTTT. It yields the protein CASSESTDTQYF.

V gene TRBV7-2 combines with J gene TRBJ2-5, with TRBD2 identical over 8 bases. The ends lost 5 bases at V and 3 bases at J; junction bases unmatched: 11. This CDR3 contains 16 residues. Germline V gene lookup returns CDR1 SGHTA and CDR2 FQGNSA. The CDR3, as DNA: TGTGCCAGCAGCCCCTCGGGGGGGCGCGGGGAAGAGACCCAGTACTTC. This encodes CASSPSGGRGEETQYF.

This clone occurred a few times. The J gene is TRBJ1-2, the V gene TRBV19, with 8 bases identical to TRBD1. The J segment lost 6 bases and the V segment lost 5 bases, leaving 5 bases of the junction unmatched. This CDR3 is built from 13 residues. CDR1 and CDR2 (germline): LNHDA, SQIVND (reference sequence). CDR3 bases: TGTGCCAGTAGTCCCCGGGACAGGAATGGCTACACCTTC. Protein: CASSPRDRNGYTF.

The gene calls are TRBV19 and TRBJ1-1; 7 nucleotides agree with TRBD1. The CDR3 totals 16 residues. In germline, CDR1 is LNHDA, CDR2 SQIVND (reference sequence). V shed 3 bases and J 1 base; nucleotides not matched to a gene: 8. CDR3 in amino acids: CASSIRGQYSNTEAFF. In DNA form, the CDR3 reads TGTGCCAGTAGTATTAGGGGACAGTATTCGAACACTGAAGCTTTCTTT.

This rearrangement joins TRBV5-6 to TRBJ2-7, with D perhaps matching TRBD1 (6 bases). From germline, CDR1 is SGHDT and CDR2 YYEEEE. The CDR3 loop spans 15 amino acids. The ends were cut back, 0 bases at V and 1 base at J, with 11 bases in the middle. The CDR3: CASSLVGGASYEQYF. The DNA of the CDR3 is TGTGCCAGCAGCTTGGTTGGGGGCGCTTCCTACGAGCAGTACTTC.

The chain employs TRBV7-3 and TRBJ1-2; unclear D gene. V was trimmed by 2 bases and J by 2 bases, leaving 6 bases between them. Germline-derived CDR1 and CDR2 are SGHTA and FQGTGA. The CDR3 spans 13 residues. The CDR3, as DNA: TGTGCCAGCAGCTTAGAGGGCAACTATGGCTACACCTTC. It codes for CASSLEGNYGYTF.

This clone was detected only a few times. J is TRBJ1-2 and V is TRBV6-5, with 7 bases lining up with TRBD1. Germline loops: CDR1 MNHEY, CDR2 SVGAGI. V trimming: 2 bases; J trimming: 3 bases; junction bases outside the gene matches: 9. The CDR3 runs 16 residues. The CDR3: CASSYTDRVRDYGYTF. CDR3 coding DNA: TGTGCCAGCAGTTACACTGACAGGGTCCGGGACTATGGCTACACCTTC.

The V and J genes are TRBV5-1 and TRBJ2-3, with 7 positions matching TRBD1. Germline lookup yields CDR1 SGHRS and CDR2 YFSETQ. This CDR3 has 15 residues. V lost 4 bases, J lost 0 bases, and 5 bases stayed unmatched. In nucleotides, the CDR3 is TGCGCCAGCAGCACGGACAGGATTAGCACAGATACGCAGTATTTT. Protein sequence: CASSTDRISTDTQYF.

This chain uses TRBV28 with TRBJ2-7; possibly TRBD2 for D (6 bases). V lost 2 bases to trimming and J lost 6 bases, with 17 bases between them. CDR3 length: 15 amino acids. The germline V gene has CDR1 MDHEN and CDR2 SYDVKM. The CDR3 region is CASSLAGRTDVEQYF. The CDR3 DNA follows: TGTGCCAGCAGTTTAGCCGGGAGAACGGACGTCGAGCAGTACTTC.